This entry lists 16 T cell receptor beta chains sequenced from one sample in a study of T-cell memory formation after mild COVID-19. MiXCR was run by TCRdb on the 5' RACE reads, yielding one entry per CDR3 protein. The sample has 250,000 to 400,000 distinct CDR3 sequences, roughly an eighth seen once. The sequenced material came from PBMCs or a T cell subset sorted from them (not recorded which). The receptor set was obtained from a man between 18 and 35 years old who had mild COVID-19 (a few samples of this study predate the infection). Cell type and time point are not known.

This chain joins TRBV5-6 and TRBJ2-1, with D tentatively TRBD1 (5 bases). Germline assignment: CDR1 SGHDT and CDR2 YYEEEE. Between the trimmed V and J ends, which lost 0 bases and 3 bases, there was a span of 10 bases. The CDR3 has 15 residues. CDR3 nucleotides: TGTGCCAGCAGCTTGGAGGGGATTAACTACAATGAGCAGTTCTTC. It translates to CASSLEGINYNEQFF. The complete variable domain, with remaining parts taken from reference TRBV5-6 and TRBJ2-1, reads DAGVTQSPTHLIKTRGQQVTLRCSPKSGHDTVSWYQQALGQGPQFIFQYYEEEERQRGNFPDRFSGHQFPNYSSELNVNALLLGDSALYLCASSLEGINYNEQFFGPGTRLTVL.

This chain links TRBV6-1 with TRBJ2-5, with D possibly being TRBD1 or TRBD2 (5 bases each). Deletions cut 4 bases from V and 7 bases from J, with 7 bases between. Germline-derived CDR1 and CDR2 are MNHNS and SASEGT. The CDR3 extends over 11 amino acids. CDR3 nucleotide sequence: TGTGCCAGCAGTGCGGGGCGGACCCAGTACTTC. Residues: CASSAGRTQYF.

A few counts support this clonotype. The rearrangement links TRBV5-1 to TRBJ2-3; no clear D gene. This CDR3 has 13 residues. V was clipped by 0 bases and J by 6 bases, with 8 bases between them. The germline CDR1 and CDR2 sequences are SGHRS and YFSETQ. CDR3 DNA: TGCGCCAGCAGCTTGGGTAGCCCCGATACGCAGTATTTT. Translating it yields CASSLGSPDTQYF.

J is TRBJ2-3 and V is TRBV27; the D is unclear. Trimming took off 3 bases at V and 0 bases at J, with 10 bases between the two ends. Germline CDR1 is MNHEY and CDR2 is SMNVEV (reference sequence). The CDR3 covers 15 residues. CDR3 in DNA: TGTGCCAGCAGTTTCGGTTCTTCTAGCACAGATACGCAGTATTTT. Translated: CASSFGSSSTDTQYF.

This chain connects TRBV21-1 to TRBJ2-5; the table's TRBD1 call for D was not verified on the DNA. TRBV21-1 represents a pseudogene. The CDR3 loop spans 17 amino acids. CDR3 region: CASSKDKPGQKGETQYF. CDR3 in DNA: TGTGCCAGCAGCAAAGACAAACCGGGACAAAAGGGAGAGACCCAGTACTTC.

This clonotype was counted ten times or more. V usage is TRBV29-1 and J usage is TRBJ2-1; no reliable D call. Trimming took 4 bases from V and 5 from J, leaving 15 bases between them. The CDR3 has 14 residues. Germline-derived CDR1 and CDR2 are SQVTM and ANQGSEA. The CDR3 coding sequence is TGCAGCGTTGGAGAGTTGAGGCAGGACAATGAGCAGTTCTTC. Protein: CSVGELRQDNEQFF.

This chain uses TRBV2 with TRBJ2-7; D is possibly TRBD1 (5 bases). Trimming cost V 8 bases and J 6 bases, with 14 bases left between them. Germline assignment: CDR1 SNHLY and CDR2 FYNNEI. The CDR3 is 12 amino acids. CDR3 DNA: TGTGCCAGCTGTGCAGGGTGGGGCGAGCAGTACTTC. Amino acids: CASCAGWGEQYF.

Only a few counts were recorded for this clonotype. The chain couples TRBV5-1 to TRBJ2-2; D is possibly TRBD1 or TRBD2 (6 bases each). CDR3 size: 16 residues. CDR1 and CDR2 (germline): SGHRS, YFSETQ. Trimming removed 0 bases from V and 1 base from J, with 10 bases in between. In nucleotides, the CDR3 is TGCGCCAGCAGCTTGGAGGAGGGGGGGAACACCGGGGAGCTGTTTTTT. The encoded protein is CASSLEEGGNTGELFF. The whole variable domain, remainder taken from reference TRBV5-1 and TRBJ2-2, is KAGVTQTPRYLIKTRGQQVTLSCSPISGHRSVSWYQQTPGQGLQFLFEYFSETQRNKGNFPGRFSGRQFSNSRSEMNVSTLELGDSALYLCASSLEEGGNTGELFFGEGSRLTVL.

The rearrangement uses TRBV7-9 and TRBJ2-7; unclear D gene. This CDR3 spans 15 amino acids. The V gene lost 5 bases and the J gene lost 3 bases, with 17 bases spanning the gap. From germline, CDR1 is SEHNR and CDR2 FQNEAQ (reference sequence). In DNA, the CDR3 is TGTGCCAGCAGCAAATTCGAGACGGAGAACTACGAGCAGTACTTC. Protein product: CASSKFETENYEQYF.

This clonotype has at least ten counts. V gene TRBV12-3 or TRBV12-4 combines with J gene TRBJ2-5; D remains unclear. Trimming cost V 3 bases and J 4 bases, with 6 bases left between them. The CDR3 loop spans 12 amino acids. CDR3 residues: CASSFGGETQYF. In nucleotides, the CDR3 is TGTGCCAGCAGTTTTGGTGGAGAGACCCAGTACTTC.

This clonotype has a handful of counts. The chain links TRBV7-2 to TRBJ2-5, with 8 bases lining up with TRBD2. Germline CDR1 SGHTA, CDR2 FQGNSA. J gave up 1 base and V 3 bases, and 1 base lay outside the gene matches. This CDR3 spans 14 amino acids. The DNA for the CDR3 is TGTGCCAGCAGCTTTAGCGGGATCCAAGAGACCCAGTACTTC. It yields the protein CASSFSGIQETQYF.

This clonotype was detected only a few times. The CDR3 nucleotides read TGTGCCAGCAGCTTAGGGGCAGGGACATTCTACGAGCAGTACGTC. Translated, it gives CASSLGAGTFYEQYV. This chain joins TRBV7-9 and TRBJ2-7; D perhaps matches TRBD1 (6 bases). The CDR3 is 15 amino acids. Trimming stripped 1 base from V and 3 bases from J, with 13 bases between. Germline V lookup: CDR1 SEHNR, CDR2 FQNEAQ (reference sequence).

The chain is built from TRBV5-1 and TRBJ2-4; D is tentatively TRBD1 or TRBD2 (6 bases each). This CDR3 has 15 residues. Germline V CDR1 and CDR2: SGHRS, YFSETQ. V was cut by 5 bases and J by 2 bases, with 14 bases left in between. This CDR3 reads CASSREGGSKNIQYF. DNA for the CDR3: TGCGCCAGCAGTCGGGAAGGGGGGTCCAAAAACATTCAGTACTTC.

Only a few counts were recorded for this clonotype. The chain joins TRBV11-2 to TRBJ1-2; D perhaps matches TRBD1 (6 bases). V was clipped by 5 bases and J by 3 bases, with 10 bases between them. Germline CDR1 and CDR2: SGHAT and FQNNGV. The CDR3 is 13 amino acids. CDR3 coding DNA: TGTGCCAGCAGCCCAGGGGTAGACTATGGCTACACCTTC. Translated, it gives CASSPGVDYGYTF.

This clonotype was seen a few times. The CDR3: CASGFRARNSPLHF. In nucleotides, the CDR3 is TGTGCCAGCGGGTTTCGGGCCAGAAATTCACCCCTCCACTTT. The chain has TRBV6-5 and TRBJ1-6; D not certain. The CDR3 runs to 14 residues. The germline CDR1 and CDR2 sequences are MNHEY and SVGAGI. V dropped 8 bases and J dropped 7 bases, with 15 bases sitting between them.

This chain connects TRBV12-5 to TRBJ2-7, with 8 bases that match TRBD1. Germline CDR1 reads LGHNT; CDR2 reads FRNRAP. The junction had 7 bases not matched to a gene; V was cut back by 0 bases and J by 3 bases. The CDR3 has 16 residues. This chain's CDR3 is CASGLVRDRPYYEQYV. CDR3 DNA: TGTGCTAGTGGTTTGGTAAGGGACAGGCCTTACTACGAGCAGTACGTC.